What follows are 10 T cell receptor beta chains derived from one specimen sequenced in a study of shared clonotypes between healthy human individuals. CD45RO-negative, CCR7-selected cells formed the naive CD8 fraction, which excluded terminally differentiated effector memory CD45RA+ cells. Method: immunoSEQ multiplex PCR; TCRdb's copy keeps in-frame clones and lacks some. The table includes about 2 million clones, roughly 95% detected once. The material sequenced was naive CD8+ T cells sorted from blood. The receptors derive from a man between 18 and 29 years old in good health.

Turning to this clone: This CDR3 is also generated by other DNA sequences in the sample. This chain uses TRBV9 with TRBJ2-3; TRBD2 agrees at 7 bases. CDR1 and CDR2 from the germline V gene are SGDLS and YYNGEE. The junction had 1 base not matched to a gene; V was cut back by 3 bases and J by 0 bases. This CDR3 is 14 amino acids long. The CDR3 nucleotides read TGTGCCAGCAGCGCTAGCGGAAGCACAGATACGCAGTATTTT. Translation gives CASSASGSTDTQYF. Full variable domain (missing parts from reference TRBV9 and TRBJ2-3): DSGVTQTPKHLITATGQRVTLRCSPRSGDLSVYWYQQSLDQGLQFLIQYYNGEERAKGNILERFSAQQFPDLHSELNLSSLELGDSALYFCASSASGSTDTQYFGPGTRLTVL.

This chain connects TRBV19 to TRBJ2-5, with D tentatively TRBD2 (6 bases). This CDR3 contains 14 residues. Germline assignment: CDR1 LNHDA and CDR2 SQIVND (reference sequence). V lost 3 bases to trimming and J lost 2 bases, with 10 bases between them. In nucleotides, the CDR3 is TGTGCCAGTAGTATTAGACTAGGACAAGAGACCCAGTACTTC. Protein sequence: CASSIRLGQETQYF.

This clone occurred a few times. This chain uses TRBV5-8 with TRBJ2-7, with 7 nucleotides matching TRBD1. CDR1 SGHTS and CDR2 YDEGEE come from the germline V gene. This CDR3 has 13 residues. The V gene end was trimmed by 2 bases and the J gene end by 2 bases; junction bases not matched to a gene: 1. Here the CDR3 DNA reads TGTGCCAGCAGCTTCCAGGGGGCCTACGAGCAGTACTTC. It translates to CASSFQGAYEQYF.

This chain links TRBV7-6 with TRBJ1-4; no reliable D call. The CDR3 covers 13 residues. From germline, CDR1 is SGHVS and CDR2 FNYEAQ. The V and J ends lost 5 bases and 0 bases respectively, with 4 bases between them. The CDR3 reads CASSRATNEKLFF. CDR3 DNA sequence: TGTGCCAGCAGCCGGGCAACTAATGAAAAACTGTTTTTT.

The chain is built from TRBV30 and TRBJ2-7, with 8 nucleotides matching TRBD1. The CDR3 consists of 13 residues. From germline, CDR1 is GTSNPN and CDR2 SVGIG (reference sequence). J lost 5 bases, V lost 2 bases, and 5 bases had no gene match. The CDR3 spells CAWSLDRGNEQYF. The CDR3 DNA follows: TGTGCCTGGAGTCTCGACAGGGGCAACGAGCAGTACTTC.

CDR3 sequence: CAISSGPNSPLHF. The DNA of the CDR3 is TGTGCCATAAGTTCCGGACCCAATTCACCCCTCCACTTT. The chain links TRBV6-5 to TRBJ1-6, with D unresolved. This CDR3 is 13 amino acids long. Germline V gene data show CDR1 as MNHEY and CDR2 as SVGAGI. The ends were cut back, 10 bases at V and 7 bases at J, with 14 bases in the middle.

V is TRBV5-4 and J is TRBJ2-7; weak D call: TRBD1 (6 bases). The CDR3 has 16 amino acids. The germline gives CDR1 SGHNT, CDR2 YYREEE (reference sequence). V was clipped by 3 bases and J by 2 bases, with 18 bases between them. CDR3 loop: CASSSPLPTGAYEQYF. CDR3 bases: TGTGCCAGCAGCTCTCCTTTACCGACAGGCGCCTACGAGCAGTACTTC. Based on the CDR3 plus reference TRBV5-4 and TRBJ2-7, the full variable domain is ETGVTQSPTHLIKTRGQQVTLRCSSQSGHNTVSWYQQALGQGPQFIFQYYREEENGRGNFPPRFSGLQFPNYSSELNVNALELDDSALYLCASSSPLPTGAYEQYFGPGTRLTVT.

This clone was recorded only once. J is TRBJ2-7 and V is TRBV6-5; the D call may be TRBD1 or TRBD2 (6 bases each). The germline V gene has CDR1 MNHEY and CDR2 SVGAGI. The CDR3 consists of 12 residues. V lost 6 bases, J lost 3 bases, and 9 bases lay in between. The CDR3 spells CASSGGNYEQYF. The CDR3 DNA follows: TGTGCCAGCAGCGGGGGCAACTACGAGCAGTACTTC.

The V and J genes are TRBV12-5 and TRBJ1-5, with a weak D call TRBD1 (5 bases). Germline CDR1 is LGHNT and CDR2 is FRNRAP. CDR3 length equals 13 residues. Trimming took off 6 bases at V and 3 bases at J, with 9 bases between the two ends. The CDR3 loop is CASGRGVNQPQHF. The CDR3, as DNA: TGTGCTAGTGGGCGGGGGGTCAATCAGCCCCAGCATTTT.

Concerning this clone itself: The sample contains more than one DNA sequence encoding this CDR3. The V call is TRBV19, the J call TRBJ2-7, with 7 bases identical to TRBD1. V shed 3 bases, J shed 3 bases, and the junction held 2 bases outside the gene matches. From germline, CDR1 is LNHDA and CDR2 SQIVND (reference sequence). The CDR3 is 13 residues long. The CDR3 reads CASSMGQLYEQYF. The CDR3 DNA reads TGTGCCAGTAGTATGGGACAGCTCTACGAGCAGTACTTC.